This T cell receptor (beta chain) was sequenced for a study of blood T cell repertoires in COVID-19. The germline gives CDR1 SGHTA, CDR2 FQGNSA. Between the trimmed V and J ends, which lost 3 bases and 2 bases, there was a span of 14 bases. The CDR3 loop spans 16 amino acids. Authors' processing steps: Reference gene primer amplification in the assay estimated nucleated cell counts. Assay used: immunoSEQ multiplex PCR; TCRdb lists only in-frame clones, some missing. V, J and clone size are taken as reported in that table, and D and trimming were inferred from the DNA itself. The sample lists about 260,000 clones; approximately 86% were seen once.

The sequenced material came from peripheral blood. The chain links TRBV7-2 to TRBJ1-5; D gene uncertain. The TCR comes from a woman aged 45-65 years who had recovered from COVID-19. CDR3 sequence (DNA): TGTGCCAGCAGCTTGGGAGGTGCTCGGGGCAATCAGCCCCAGCATTTT. Translated: CASSLGGARGNQPQHF.